What follows are 3 T cell receptor beta chains derived from one specimen sequenced in a study of CD8 T cells in Susac syndrome. An input of about 0.5 to 1 ug of RNA was subjected to reverse transcription using random hexamers. A single record per CDR3 protein comes from TCRdb applying MiXCR to the immunoSEQ multiplex PCR reads. The table shows over 80,000 distinct CDR3 sequences, with 85% to 95% occurring only once. The sequenced sample was CD8+ T cells from PBMCs. The source is a human donor in good health.

The V gene is TRBV14, the J gene TRBJ1-6; D not resolved. V shed 0 bases and J shed 6 bases, with 15 bases lying between them. Germline V CDR1 and CDR2: SGHDN, FVKESK. The CDR3 runs to 17 residues. The CDR3 coding sequence is TGTGCCAGCAGCCAAGAAAGGTCGGGTCGCTTTAATTCACCCCTCCACTTT. It codes for CASSQERSGRFNSPLHF.

V is TRBV6-5 and J is TRBJ2-7; 10 positions agree with TRBD1. The CDR3 contains 15 residues. V was pared by 6 bases and J by 2 bases, with 7 bases of the junction left unmatched. Germline V CDR1 and CDR2: MNHEY, SVGAGI. The DNA of the CDR3 is TGTGCCAGCAGCCCTGGGACAGGGGATCCCTACGAGCAGTACTTC. This sequence encodes CASSPGTGDPYEQYF.

This chain uses TRBV29-1 with TRBJ2-6; D might be TRBD1 or TRBD2, each matching 5 bases. Trimming shortened V by 7 bases and J by 0 bases, and 16 bases separated the two germline ends. CDR1 SQVTM and CDR2 ANQGSEA come from the germline V gene. The CDR3 runs to 16 residues. The CDR3 DNA reads as TGCAGCGCCTTTTCGAGGGGAAACTCTGGGGCCAACGTCCTGACTTTC. It codes for CSAFSRGNSGANVLTF.